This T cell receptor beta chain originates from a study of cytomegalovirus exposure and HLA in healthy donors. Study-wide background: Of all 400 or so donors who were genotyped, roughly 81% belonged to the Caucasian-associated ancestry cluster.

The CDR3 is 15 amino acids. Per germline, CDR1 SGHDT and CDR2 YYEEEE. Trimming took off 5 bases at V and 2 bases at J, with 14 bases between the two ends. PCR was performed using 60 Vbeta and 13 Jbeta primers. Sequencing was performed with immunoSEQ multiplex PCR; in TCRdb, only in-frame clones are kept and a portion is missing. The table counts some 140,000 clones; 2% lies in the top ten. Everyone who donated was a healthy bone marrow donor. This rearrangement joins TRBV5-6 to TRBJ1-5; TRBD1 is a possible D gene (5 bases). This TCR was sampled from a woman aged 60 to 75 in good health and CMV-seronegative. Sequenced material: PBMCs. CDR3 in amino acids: CASRNWGGGNQPQHF. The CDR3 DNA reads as TGTGCCAGCAGAAACTGGGGAGGGGGCAATCAGCCCCAGCATTTT.